Below, 15 T cell receptor beta chains from the same sample are listed, as sequenced in a study of T-cell reconstitution after alpha-beta-depleted transplantation in children. Unique molecular identifiers were incorporated into the prepared TCRbeta library. One entry per CDR3 protein, called by TCRdb with MiXCR from the PCR reads. The sample lists 200,000 to 250,000 distinct CDR3 sequences; just under 8.5% were seen once. Source: PBMCs, mostly from graft donor cells, taken 180 days after TCRalphabeta/CD19-depleted stem cell transplant. These receptors originate from a male patient aged 10-17 years who had a stem cell transplant for acute lymphoblastic leukemia, so the T cells may come from the graft donor.

The sample holds many counts of this clonotype. This chain links TRBV21-1 with TRBJ2-2; TRBD1 is the table's D call and was not checked against the DNA. TRBV21-1 has pseudogene status. CDR3 length equals 21 residues. In nucleotides, the CDR3 is TGTGCCAGCAGCAAAGATCGCCCGGGGGACAGAAGCTCCTCTTGCACCGGGGAGCTGTTTTTT. It yields the protein CASSKDRPGDRSSSCTGELFF.

This clonotype was seen many times. This chain joins TRBV6-1 and TRBJ2-7; TRBD1 aligns across 7 bases. CDR3 length: 15 amino acids. V shed 6 bases and J 4 bases; nucleotides not matched to a gene: 12. CDR1 MNHNS and CDR2 SASEGT come from the germline V gene. In DNA form, the CDR3 reads TGTGCCAGCAGCGCCCTTTGGACAGGATCTTACGAGCAGTACTTC. Amino acid sequence: CASSALWTGSYEQYF.

Note on this clonotype: A much larger clone is a single base away; this may be a read error. V gene TRBV7-9 combines with J gene TRBJ2-2; D possibly matches TRBD1 or TRBD2 (5 bases each). Germline V gives CDR1 SEHNR, CDR2 FQNEAQ (reference sequence). The CDR3 length is 15 residues. CDR3 in amino acids: CASSLTGPDTGELYF. DNA for the CDR3: TGTGCCAGCAGCTTAACGGGACCTGACACCGGGGAGCTGTATTTT.

This clonotype was observed many times. The chain uses TRBV7-6 and TRBJ2-1; D unresolved. Trimming stripped 5 bases from V and 10 bases from J, with 12 bases between. This CDR3 comprises 12 residues. Looked up from germline, CDR1 is SGHVS and CDR2 is FNYEAQ. This CDR3 reads CASSPGSHEQFF. CDR3 nucleotide sequence: TGTGCCAGCAGCCCCGGCTCACACGAGCAGTTCTTC. Together with reference TRBV7-6 and TRBJ2-1, the CDR3 gives the full variable domain: GAGVSQSPRYKVTKRGQDVALRCDPISGHVSLYWYRQALGQGPEFLTYFNYEAQQDKSGLPNDRFSAERPEGSISTLTIQRTEQRDSAMYRCASSPGSHEQFFGPGTRLTVL.

J is TRBJ1-2 and V is TRBV15; 7 bases line up with TRBD1. This CDR3 region has 15 residues. J was trimmed by 5 bases and V by 0 bases; bases with no gene match: 6. Germline loops: CDR1 LNHNV, CDR2 YYDKDF (reference sequence). The CDR3 loop reads CATSRDYDREYGYTF. CDR3 in DNA: TGTGCCACCAGCAGAGATTACGACAGGGAATATGGCTACACCTTC.

The chain combines TRBV7-3 with TRBJ1-2; D is unresolved. The V end lost 5 bases, the J end lost 4 bases, and 8 bases lay between the germline ends. The germline V gene encodes CDR1 SGHTA and CDR2 FQGTGA. The CDR3 is made up of 12 amino acids. CDR3 nucleotides: TGTGCCAGCAGCGACCGGGGCTATGGCTACACCTTC. Translation: CASSDRGYGYTF.

Ten or more counts support this clonotype. In nucleotides, the CDR3 is TGTGCCAGCACCCAAGACAGGGGGCTGATCAATTCACCCCTCCACTTT. It specifies CASTQDRGLINSPLHF. The chain joins TRBV12-3 or TRBV12-4 to TRBJ1-6, with 10 positions matching TRBD1. The V gene end was trimmed by 7 bases and the J gene end by 7 bases; junction bases not matched to a gene: 10. The CDR3 covers 16 residues.

The chain is built from TRBV11-2 and TRBJ2-3; 7 bases are a match to TRBD1. CDR1 is SGHAT, CDR2 FQNNGV, per germline. Germline trimming cut 0 bases from V and 0 bases from J; bases unmatched to any gene: 12. CDR3 size: 19 residues. The CDR3 region has the DNA TGTGCCAGCAGCTTAGAACCGTCCTCCTCAGGGGGTAGCACAGATACGCAGTATTTT. Its protein is CASSLEPSSSGGSTDTQYF.

In this sample, this clonotype turned up many times. The chain carries TRBV5-1 and TRBJ2-3; perhaps D is TRBD1 or TRBD2 (5 bases each). CDR1 and CDR2 from the germline V gene are SGHRS and YFSETQ. The CDR3 totals 14 residues. Trimming took off 4 bases at V and 0 bases at J, with 9 bases between the two ends. The CDR3 here is CASSTGDSTDTQYF. CDR3 sequence (DNA): TGCGCCAGCAGCACCGGGGACAGCACAGATACGCAGTATTTT. Full variable domain (remainder filled in from reference TRBV5-1 and TRBJ2-3): KAGVTQTPRYLIKTRGQQVTLSCSPISGHRSVSWYQQTPGQGLQFLFEYFSETQRNKGNFPGRFSGRQFSNSRSEMNVSTLELGDSALYLCASSTGDSTDTQYFGPGTRLTVL.

The chain has TRBV5-2 and TRBJ2-2; the D call in the table, TRBD1, was not verified against the DNA. TRBV5-2 is annotated as a pseudogene. This CDR3 comprises 14 residues. The CDR3 sequence: CARSLGGISGELFF. CDR3 coding DNA: TGTGCCAGGAGCTTGGGGGGCATCTCCGGGGAGCTGTTTTTT.

This clonotype was seen ten or more times. The V and J genes are TRBV12-3 or TRBV12-4 and TRBJ2-7; 7 bases are shared with TRBD2. The CDR3 is made up of 13 amino acids. V was pared by 4 bases and J by 2 bases, with 2 bases of the junction left unmatched. The CDR3 region is CASSWRGTYEQYF. CDR3 bases: TGTGCCAGCAGTTGGCGGGGGACCTACGAGCAGTACTTC.

This clonotype was recorded a few times. The chain recombines TRBV7-9 with TRBJ2-1; D uncertain. This CDR3 has 11 amino acids. Germline V gene sequence: CDR1 SEHNR, CDR2 FQNEAQ (reference sequence). Trimming cost V 2 bases and J 10 bases, with 6 bases left between them. The CDR3: CASSLMWEQFF. The CDR3 DNA reads TGTGCCAGCAGCTTAATGTGGGAGCAGTTCTTC.

The V gene is TRBV7-2, the J gene TRBJ2-2; weak D call: TRBD1 (8 bases). Germline loops: CDR1 SGHTA, CDR2 FQGNSA. V was trimmed by 5 bases and J by 6 bases, leaving 22 bases between them. This CDR3 spans 17 amino acids. CDR3 residues: CASSPTPRTGRAGELFF. CDR3 nucleotides: TGTGCCAGCAGCCCAACCCCCCGGACAGGGAGGGCCGGGGAGCTGTTTTTT.

This clonotype was seen more than once but under ten times. The rearrangement joins TRBV6-5 to TRBJ1-3, with D tentatively TRBD1 (6 bases). V was pared by 4 bases and J by 5 bases, with 12 bases between. This CDR3 contains 14 residues. CDR1 and CDR2 from the germline V gene are MNHEY and SVGAGI. The CDR3 region is CASSSQGPRNTIYF. CDR3 coding DNA: TGTGCCAGCAGTTCTCAGGGGCCGCGAAACACCATATATTTT.

This clonotype has a count of ten or more. The chain carries TRBV12-3 or TRBV12-4 and TRBJ1-1, with a weak D call TRBD1 (6 bases). The CDR3 runs 16 residues. V lost 8 bases, J lost 0 bases, and 19 bases lay in between. The CDR3 here is CASQWVLGGLNTEAFF. CDR3 sequence (DNA): TGTGCCAGCCAGTGGGTTTTGGGGGGGCTGAACACTGAAGCTTTCTTT.